Following are 32 T cell receptor beta chains from one sample sequenced in a study of shared clonotypes between healthy human individuals. Measured with immunoSEQ multiplex PCR; TCRdb has only the in-frame clones, and not every one. The sample yields approximately 1.9 million clones, approximately 92% seen once. Cells designated naive CD8 were CD45RO-negative and were positively selected for CCR7, with terminally differentiated effector memory CD45RA+ cells excluded. The material sequenced was naive CD8+ T cells from PBMCs. The receptors shown here come from a man between 18 and 35 years old in good health. Some clones in this sample may be carry-over from other donors' samples.

The V and J genes are TRBV11-1 and TRBJ2-3; D gene ambiguous. This CDR3 comprises 13 residues. Trimming took 6 bases from V and 2 from J, leaving 9 bases between them. CDR1 is SGHAT, CDR2 FQDESV, per germline (reference sequence). In DNA form, the CDR3 reads TGTGCCAGCAGTCGCCGGGCCACAGATACGCAGTATTTT. Protein: CASSRRATDTQYF.

In the case of this clone: Different DNA sequences within this sample yield the same CDR3. This rearrangement joins TRBV7-9 to TRBJ2-1, with D perhaps matching TRBD1 (5 bases). Between the trimmed V and J ends, which lost 1 base and 6 bases, there was a span of 7 bases. In germline, CDR1 is SEHNR, CDR2 FQNEAQ (reference sequence). The CDR3 sequence is 13 residues long. This chain's CDR3 is CASSLGTSNEQFF. The CDR3 DNA follows: TGTGCCAGCAGCTTAGGGACAAGCAATGAGCAGTTCTTC.

Concerning this clone: In the same sample, other DNA sequences code for this CDR3. This chain joins TRBV19 and TRBJ2-7; D unresolved. This CDR3 has 13 residues. Per germline, CDR1 LNHDA and CDR2 SQIVND (reference sequence). V was shortened by 3 bases and J by 4 bases, with 10 bases between the two germline ends. CDR3 amino acids: CASSITGRYEQYF. Here the CDR3 DNA reads TGTGCCAGTAGTATCACCGGGCGGTACGAGCAGTACTTC.

This clone was picked up a small number of times. Other nucleotide sequences in the sample specify the same CDR3. The chain carries TRBV9 and TRBJ2-2; D unclear. Trimming took 0 bases from V and 6 from J, leaving 3 bases between them. Germline values: CDR1 SGDLS, CDR2 YYNGEE. This CDR3 spans 12 amino acids. CDR3 sequence: CASSVVPGELFF. CDR3 nucleotides: TGTGCCAGCAGCGTAGTACCCGGGGAGCTGTTTTTT.

V gene TRBV15 combines with J gene TRBJ2-1, with a possible D match to TRBD1 (6 bases). Between the trimmed V and J ends, which lost 8 bases and 3 bases, there was a span of 17 bases. In germline, CDR1 is LNHNV, CDR2 YYDKDF (reference sequence). The CDR3 totals 15 residues. The CDR3 DNA follows: TGTGCCACCCGAGGCCAGGACAGACTCTACAATGAGCAGTTCTTC. As protein: CATRGQDRLYNEQFF.

The gene calls are TRBV6-5 and TRBJ1-1, with unresolved D. Trimming removed 3 bases at V and 4 bases at J, with 9 bases between. Germline CDR1 and CDR2: MNHEY and SVGAGI. The CDR3 sequence is 13 residues long. CDR3 loop: CASSYRGVTEAFF. Written as DNA, the CDR3 is TGTGCCAGCAGTTATCGCGGGGTCACTGAAGCTTTCTTT.

This sequence joins TRBV6-5 and TRBJ2-2; a possible D gene is TRBD2 (5 bases). Trimming cost V 0 bases and J 6 bases, with 11 bases left between them. CDR1 and CDR2 (germline): MNHEY, SVGAGI. The CDR3 is 15 amino acids. The CDR3 reads CASSYSQTEAGELFF. CDR3 coding DNA: TGTGCCAGCAGTTACTCGCAGACGGAGGCCGGGGAGCTGTTTTTT.

The V and J genes are TRBV2 and TRBJ2-1; D tentatively reads TRBD1 or TRBD2 (5 bases each). The CDR3 contains 14 residues. V was cut by 6 bases and J by 3 bases, with 12 bases left in between. Germline values: CDR1 SNHLY, CDR2 FYNNEI. CDR3 bases: TGTGCCAGCAGGGACAAGACTATCTACAATGAGCAGTTCTTC. Translation gives CASRDKTIYNEQFF.

This clone turned up a few times. The chain has TRBV7-6 and TRBJ1-5; D ambiguous. The CDR3 spans 14 residues. The V gene's germline CDR1 is SGHVS and CDR2 FNYEAQ. V lost 5 bases, J lost 7 bases, and 15 bases lay in between. CDR3 DNA sequence: TGTGCCAGCAGCCCCGAACCAATTGGCCAGCCCCAGCATTTT. Protein sequence: CASSPEPIGQPQHF.

This chain uses TRBV10-2 with TRBJ2-1; 8 nucleotides align to TRBD2. This CDR3 comprises 18 residues. V lost 3 bases, J lost 3 bases, and 13 bases stayed unmatched. CDR1 and CDR2 from the germline V gene are WSHSY and SAAADI. This CDR3 is CASSDLGISGVDYNEQFF. DNA for the CDR3: TGCGCCAGCAGTGACCTCGGTATTAGCGGGGTCGACTACAATGAGCAGTTCTTC.

The rearrangement joins TRBV6-5 to TRBJ2-1; D not resolved. The CDR3 spans 12 residues. Germline CDR1 reads MNHEY; CDR2 reads SVGAGI. Trimming took off 2 bases at V and 9 bases at J, with 8 bases between the two ends. The CDR3 loop reads CASSYPYGEQFF. In DNA form, the CDR3 reads TGTGCCAGCAGTTACCCTTACGGTGAGCAGTTCTTC.

The CDR3: CASSVEVEGGQFF. The CDR3, as DNA: TGTGCCAGCAGCGTAGAAGTAGAGGGAGGGCAGTTCTTC. J is TRBJ2-1 and V is TRBV9; D may be TRBD2 (6 bases). Germline V gene lookup returns CDR1 SGDLS and CDR2 YYNGEE. Deletions cut 0 bases from V and 12 bases from J, with 13 bases between. The CDR3 contains 13 residues.

The J gene is TRBJ1-1, the V gene TRBV9; no firm D call. This CDR3 region has 15 residues. The germline V gene encodes CDR1 SGDLS and CDR2 YYNGEE. Trimming stripped 0 bases from V and 0 bases from J, with 9 bases between. The CDR3 region has the DNA TGTGCCAGCAGCGTAGGCGGGATAATGAACACTGAAGCTTTCTTT. Amino acid sequence: CASSVGGIMNTEAFF.

V is TRBV4-1 and J is TRBJ2-7; tentatively, D is TRBD2 (6 bases). The V and J ends lost 5 bases and 1 base respectively, with 21 bases between them. Germline CDR1 reads MGHRA; CDR2 reads YSYEKL. CDR3 size: 17 residues. CDR3 DNA: TGCGCCAGCAGCAGACGGATCTTAGCGGAGAGTTCCTACGAGCAGTACTTC. Its protein product is CASSRRILAESSYEQYF.

This chain joins TRBV29-1 and TRBJ2-3, with D unresolved. The CDR3 runs 16 residues. The germline gives CDR1 SQVTM, CDR2 ANQGSEA. V lost 1 base and J lost 6, with 20 bases in between. The CDR3 bases are TGCAGCGTTGAAGTTGGCTACTGGGCCTCCGGGGATACGCAGTATTTT. The encoded protein is CSVEVGYWASGDTQYF.

V usage is TRBV29-1 and J usage is TRBJ2-2, with D uncertain. The V and J ends lost 7 bases and 6 bases respectively, with 9 bases between them. Germline CDR1 is SQVTM and CDR2 is ANQGSEA. This CDR3 spans 11 amino acids. The CDR3 nucleotides are TGCAGCGCTCCGGTATCCGGGGAGCTGTTTTTT. The encoded protein is CSAPVSGELFF.

V and J are TRBV4-3 and TRBJ2-7, with 13 bases lining up with TRBD2. From germline, CDR1 is LGHNA and CDR2 YSLEER. The CDR3 totals 15 residues. V lost 5 bases to trimming and J lost 4 bases; unmatched junction nucleotides: 5. The CDR3 loop reads CASSSGTSGIYEQYF. CDR3 DNA sequence: TGCGCCAGCAGCTCCGGGACTAGCGGGATTTACGAGCAGTACTTC.

The chain uses TRBV29-1 and TRBJ2-1; possible D gene TRBD2, 6 bases. Germline V gene sequence: CDR1 SQVTM, CDR2 ANQGSEA. This CDR3 is 15 amino acids long. V gave up 5 bases and J gave up 3 bases, with 17 bases separating them. CDR3 residues: CSVNAPGLHYNEQFF. The CDR3 DNA is TGCAGCGTTAATGCTCCGGGACTGCACTACAATGAGCAGTTCTTC.

The V gene is TRBV2, the J gene TRBJ2-5, with 8 bases lining up with TRBD1. V shed 8 bases, J shed 5 bases, and the junction held 10 bases outside the gene matches. Per the germline V gene, CDR1 is SNHLY and CDR2 is FYNNEI. The CDR3 contains 14 residues. In DNA form, the CDR3 reads TGTGCCAGCGAAGGACAGGGCAAAGGGGAGACCCAGTACTTC. Its translation is CASEGQGKGETQYF.

CDR3 in amino acids: CASSSKTGGLDSETQYF. CDR3 bases: TGCGCCAGCAGCTCAAAGACAGGGGGGCTCGATAGTGAGACCCAGTACTTC. V gene TRBV5-1 combines with J gene TRBJ2-5, with TRBD1 identical over 9 bases. The germline gives CDR1 SGHRS, CDR2 YFSETQ. The trim removed 3 bases at V and 5 bases at J, leaving 14 bases unmatched. This CDR3 comprises 17 residues.

This chain joins TRBV6-5 and TRBJ2-3; TRBD1 matches 11 bases. The CDR3 is 15 amino acids. Germline V gene sequence: CDR1 MNHEY, CDR2 SVGAGI. With 2 bases clipped from V and 4 bases from J, the junction kept 2 bases outside the gene matches. The DNA for the CDR3 is TGTGCCAGCAGTTACGGGACAGGGGGTTCAGATACGCAGTATTTT. It specifies CASSYGTGGSDTQYF.

The rearrangement uses TRBV6-5 and TRBJ1-1; D gene unclear. This CDR3 region has 11 residues. Deletions cut 6 bases from V and 3 bases from J, with 5 bases between. In germline, CDR1 is MNHEY, CDR2 SVGAGI. The chain's CDR3 is CASREDTEAFF. For the CDR3, the DNA is TGTGCCAGCAGGGAAGACACTGAAGCTTTCTTT.

The chain links TRBV11-1 to TRBJ2-1; tentatively, D is TRBD1 (6 bases). Looked up from germline, CDR1 is SGHAT and CDR2 is FQDESV (reference sequence). Trimming took 5 bases from V and 8 from J, leaving 19 bases between them. The CDR3 has 15 residues. The CDR3: CASSPRGSSVDEQFF. Here the CDR3 DNA reads TGTGCCAGCAGCCCCAGGGGTTCTAGTGTCGATGAGCAGTTCTTC.

CDR3 sequence: CASSFGESVYGYTF. In DNA, the CDR3 is TGTGCCAGCAGCTTCGGGGAGTCCGTCTATGGCTACACCTTC. The chain joins TRBV5-4 to TRBJ1-2; D remains ambiguous. Trimming cost V 2 bases and J 4 bases, with 12 bases left between them. Per the germline V gene, CDR1 is SGHNT and CDR2 is YYREEE (reference sequence). This CDR3 is 14 amino acids long. The entire variable domain, with the rest obtained from reference TRBV5-4 and TRBJ1-2, is as follows: ETGVTQSPTHLIKTRGQQVTLRCSSQSGHNTVSWYQQALGQGPQFIFQYYREEENGRGNFPPRFSGLQFPNYSSELNVNALELDDSALYLCASSFGESVYGYTFGSGTRLTVV.

The CDR3 here is CAYRQGVVEQYF. CDR3 coding DNA: TGTGCCTACAGACAGGGGGTGGTCGAGCAGTACTTC. The chain carries TRBV30 and TRBJ2-7, with TRBD1 matching 9 bases. Germline CDR1 and CDR2: GTSNPN and SVGIG (reference sequence). V was clipped by 7 bases and J by 6 bases; unmatched bases: 7. The length of the CDR3 is 12 residues. Full variable domain (rest looked up from reference TRBV30 and TRBJ2-7): SQTIHQWPATLVQPVGSPLSLECTVEGTSNPNLYWYRQAAGRGLQLLFYSVGIGQISSEVPQNLSASRPQDRQFILSSKKLLLSDSGFYLCAYRQGVVEQYFGPGTRLTVT.

The chain employs TRBV5-4 and TRBJ2-7, with TRBD2 matching 7 bases. CDR1 is SGHNT and CDR2 is YYREEE in the germline V gene (reference sequence). CDR3 length: 12 amino acids. V gave up 4 bases and J gave up 6 bases; unmatched junction bases: 4. CDR3 sequence: CASSTSSGEQYF. The CDR3 coding sequence is TGTGCCAGCAGCACCTCTAGCGGCGAGCAGTACTTC.

The J gene is TRBJ2-5, the V gene TRBV5-8; no reliable D call. This CDR3 spans 14 amino acids. Germline V gene data show CDR1 as SGHTS and CDR2 as YDEGEE. Trimming left V 4 bases short and J 2 bases short, with 12 bases between. This CDR3 reads CASSPWADQETQYF. DNA of the CDR3: TGTGCCAGCAGCCCCTGGGCGGATCAAGAGACCCAGTACTTC. The entire variable domain, with the rest obtained from reference TRBV5-8 and TRBJ2-5, is as follows: EAGVTQSPTHLIKTRGQQATLRCSPISGHTSVYWYQQALGLGLQFLLWYDEGEERNRGNFPPRFSGRQFPNYSSELNVNALELEDSALYLCASSPWADQETQYFGPGTRLLVL.

Of note for this clone: At one boundary the junction diverges from the germline segment, which might be a read error. V is TRBV10-3 and J is TRBJ2-7, with D possibly being TRBD1 (6 bases). Germline V gene data show CDR1 as ENHRY and CDR2 as SYGVKD. This CDR3 comprises 16 residues. The CDR3 region is CAIKTNDGTTSHEQYF. DNA for the CDR3: TGTGCCATCAAAACCAACGACGGGACAACCTCCCACGAGCAGTACTTC.

The V and J genes are TRBV9 and TRBJ2-6, with no clear D. The V and J ends lost 6 bases and 0 bases respectively, with 10 bases between them. Germline V gene data show CDR1 as SGDLS and CDR2 as YYNGEE. The CDR3 covers 15 residues. CDR3 sequence reads: CASKDGDSGANVLTF. CDR3 bases: TGTGCCAGCAAGGACGGCGACTCTGGGGCCAACGTCCTGACTTTC. The variable domain in full, with the rest retrieved from reference TRBV9 and TRBJ2-6, is DSGVTQTPKHLITATGQRVTLRCSPRSGDLSVYWYQQSLDQGLQFLIQYYNGEERAKGNILERFSAQQFPDLHSELNLSSLELGDSALYFCASKDGDSGANVLTFGAGSRLTVL.

The gene calls are TRBV7-8 and TRBJ2-3; unclear D gene. The ends were cut back, 1 base at V and 1 base at J, with 18 bases in the middle. Germline V gene lookup returns CDR1 SGHVS and CDR2 FQNEAQ. CDR3 length: 18 amino acids. The CDR3 region has the DNA TGTGCCAGCAGCTTAGATGAGAATGCTGGCGAGGGCACAGATACGCAGTATTTT. This translates into CASSLDENAGEGTDTQYF.

V and J are TRBV7-9 and TRBJ1-4, with 7 bases identical to TRBD1. This CDR3 spans 17 amino acids. From germline, CDR1 is SEHNR and CDR2 FQNEAQ (reference sequence). V lost 4 bases to trimming and J lost 4 bases; unmatched junction nucleotides: 12. The CDR3 sequence: CASSSSVGDSNNEKLFF. The CDR3 region has the DNA TGTGCCAGCAGCTCCTCCGTGGGGGACAGCAATAATGAAAAACTGTTTTTT.

This chain links TRBV2 with TRBJ2-3, with 11 bases identical to TRBD2. This CDR3 contains 19 residues. V shed 7 bases and J 0 bases; nucleotides not matched to a gene: 15. The germline CDR1 and CDR2 sequences are SNHLY and FYNNEI. The DNA for the CDR3 is TGTGCCAGCACCCAAGCTGGGGGACTAGCGGTCCTTAGCACAGATACGCAGTATTTT. This encodes CASTQAGGLAVLSTDTQYF.